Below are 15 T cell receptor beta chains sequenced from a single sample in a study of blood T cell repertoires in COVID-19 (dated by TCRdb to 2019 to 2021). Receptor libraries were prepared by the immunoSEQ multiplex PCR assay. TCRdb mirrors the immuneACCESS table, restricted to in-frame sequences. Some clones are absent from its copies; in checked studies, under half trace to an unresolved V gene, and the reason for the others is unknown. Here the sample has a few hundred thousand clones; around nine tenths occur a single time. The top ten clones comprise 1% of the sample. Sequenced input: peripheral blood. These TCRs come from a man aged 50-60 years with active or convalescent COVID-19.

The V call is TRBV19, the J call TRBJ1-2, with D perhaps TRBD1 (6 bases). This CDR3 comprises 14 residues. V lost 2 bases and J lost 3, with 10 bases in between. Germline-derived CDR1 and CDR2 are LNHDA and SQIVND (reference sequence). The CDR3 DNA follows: TGTGCCAGTAGTATAACAGGGTCGGACTATGGCTACACCTTC. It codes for CASSITGSDYGYTF.

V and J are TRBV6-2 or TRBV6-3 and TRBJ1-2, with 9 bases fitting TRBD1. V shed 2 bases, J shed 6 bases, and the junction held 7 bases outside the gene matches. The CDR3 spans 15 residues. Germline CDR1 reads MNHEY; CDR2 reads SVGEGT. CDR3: CASSYHPQGADGYTF. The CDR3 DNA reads TGTGCCAGCAGTTACCACCCACAGGGGGCTGATGGCTACACCTTC.

The CDR3 nucleotides are TGTGCCAGCAGCCGCTTGCCAGGGTGGTACGAGCAGTACTTC. It codes for CASSRLPGWYEQYF. This sequence joins TRBV6-5 and TRBJ2-7, with D possibly being TRBD1 (5 bases). Germline V gene lookup returns CDR1 MNHEY and CDR2 SVGAGI. The CDR3 loop spans 14 amino acids. The germline V and J ends were trimmed by 6 bases and 4 bases, with 16 bases remaining between them.

CDR3 DNA: TGTGCCAGCAGTGAAGACGGGGGGCAGTACAATGAGCAGTTCTTC. Translation gives CASSEDGGQYNEQFF. The chain carries TRBV2 and TRBJ2-1; D is perhaps TRBD2 (7 bases). CDR1 and CDR2 (germline): SNHLY, FYNNEI. This CDR3 comprises 15 residues. V lost 1 base and J 4 bases, leaving 11 bases between the germline ends.

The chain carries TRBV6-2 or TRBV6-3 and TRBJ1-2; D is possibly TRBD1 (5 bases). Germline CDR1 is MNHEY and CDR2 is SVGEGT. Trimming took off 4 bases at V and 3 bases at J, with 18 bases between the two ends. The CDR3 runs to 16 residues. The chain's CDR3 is CASSFPSRIGDYGYTF. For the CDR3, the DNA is TGTGCCAGCAGTTTCCCATCGCGTATAGGGGACTATGGCTACACCTTC.

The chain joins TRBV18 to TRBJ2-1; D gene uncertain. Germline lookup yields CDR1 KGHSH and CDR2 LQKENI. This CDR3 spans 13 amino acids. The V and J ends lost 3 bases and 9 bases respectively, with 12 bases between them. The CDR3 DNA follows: TGTGCCAGCTCACCCGGTCGTGGTCGTGAGCAGTTCTTC. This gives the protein CASSPGRGREQFF.

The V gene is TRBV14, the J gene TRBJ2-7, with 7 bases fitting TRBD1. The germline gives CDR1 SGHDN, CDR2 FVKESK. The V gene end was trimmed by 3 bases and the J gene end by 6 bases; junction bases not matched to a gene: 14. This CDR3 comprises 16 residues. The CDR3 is CASSQGTEGARSEQYF. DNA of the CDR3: TGTGCCAGCAGCCAGGGTACAGAGGGGGCCCGCTCCGAGCAGTACTTC.

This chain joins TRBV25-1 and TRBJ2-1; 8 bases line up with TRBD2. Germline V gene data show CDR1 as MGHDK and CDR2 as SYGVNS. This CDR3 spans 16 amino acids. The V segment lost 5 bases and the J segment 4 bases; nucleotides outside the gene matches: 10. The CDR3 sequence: CASSPHSGVGYNEQFF. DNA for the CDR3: TGTGCCAGCAGTCCACATAGCGGGGTAGGGTACAATGAGCAGTTCTTC.

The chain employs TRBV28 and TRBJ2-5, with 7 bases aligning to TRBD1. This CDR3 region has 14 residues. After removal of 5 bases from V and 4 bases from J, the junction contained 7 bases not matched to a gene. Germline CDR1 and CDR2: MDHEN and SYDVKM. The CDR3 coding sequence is TGTGCCAGCAGTCGTCCAGACAGGGTAGAGACCCAGTACTTC. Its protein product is CASSRPDRVETQYF.

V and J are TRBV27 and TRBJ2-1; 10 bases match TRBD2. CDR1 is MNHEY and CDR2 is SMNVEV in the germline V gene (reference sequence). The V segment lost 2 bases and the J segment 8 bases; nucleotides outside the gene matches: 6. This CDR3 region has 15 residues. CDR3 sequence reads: CASSLRLAGVDEQFF. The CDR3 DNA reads TGTGCCAGCAGTTTACGCCTAGCGGGAGTGGATGAGCAGTTCTTC.

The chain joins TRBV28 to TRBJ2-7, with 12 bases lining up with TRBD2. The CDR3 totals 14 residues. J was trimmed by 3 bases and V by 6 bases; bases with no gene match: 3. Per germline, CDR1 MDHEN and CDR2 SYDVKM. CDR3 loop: CASRPGLAGYEQYF. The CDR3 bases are TGTGCCAGCAGGCCGGGACTAGCGGGCTACGAGCAGTACTTC.

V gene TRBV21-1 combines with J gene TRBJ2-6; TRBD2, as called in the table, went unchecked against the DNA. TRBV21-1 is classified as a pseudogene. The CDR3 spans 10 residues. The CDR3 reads CANRASGSPF. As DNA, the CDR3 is TGTGCCAACCGGGCTAGCGGGAGTCCATTC.

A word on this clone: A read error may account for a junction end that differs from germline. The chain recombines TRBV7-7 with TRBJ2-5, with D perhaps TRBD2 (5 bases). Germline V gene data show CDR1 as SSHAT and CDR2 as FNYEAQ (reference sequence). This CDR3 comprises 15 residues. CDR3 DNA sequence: TGTGCTAGCAGCTACGACTACCGGGGAGACGAGACCCAGTACTTC. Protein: CASSYDYRGDETQYF. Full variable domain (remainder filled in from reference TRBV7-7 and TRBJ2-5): GAGVSQSPRYKVTKRGQDVTLRCDPISSHATLYWYQQALGQGPEFLTYFNYEAQPDKSGLPSDRFSAERPEGSISTLTIQRTEQRDSAMYRCASSYDYRGDETQYFGPGTRLLVL.

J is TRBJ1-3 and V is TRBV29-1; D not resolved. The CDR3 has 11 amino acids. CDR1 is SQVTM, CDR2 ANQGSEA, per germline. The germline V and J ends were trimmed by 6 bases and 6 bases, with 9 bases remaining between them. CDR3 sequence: CSVQTENTIYF. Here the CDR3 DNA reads TGCAGCGTACAAACAGAAAACACCATATATTTT.

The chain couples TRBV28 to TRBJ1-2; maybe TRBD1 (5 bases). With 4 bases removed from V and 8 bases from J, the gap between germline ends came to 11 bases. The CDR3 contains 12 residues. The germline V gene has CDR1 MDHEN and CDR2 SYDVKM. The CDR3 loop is CASSYLGGGYTF. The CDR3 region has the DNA TGTGCCAGCAGTTATTTGGGGGGAGGCTACACCTTC.